This TCR beta chain came from a study of blood T cells in healthy people across ages. Drawn from each donor were roughly 10 milliliters of peripheral blood. Study-wide results and caveats: Diversity of TCR beta correlated strongly with naive T cell percentage. Using unsorted PBMCs precluded a conclusive naive versus antigen-experienced comparison.

Germline loops: CDR1 SGHVS, CDR2 FQNEAQ. The CDR3 is made up of 14 amino acids. Of note for this clonotype: Its antigen remains unidentified.

Combining a sample-barcoded 5' primer with a J-beta primer mix, a second PCR ran for 7 to 11 cycles. A single record per CDR3 protein comes from TCRdb applying MiXCR to the 5' RACE reads. The sample has hundreds of thousands of distinct CDR3 sequences; 24% are singletons. These data were likewise used in another study, on T cells of mothers and their children. That study reports: Compared with unrelated pairs, related mother-child pairs had slightly higher, non-significant overlap.

The TCR comes from a boy younger than 18 in good health. The J gene is TRBJ2-5, the V gene TRBV7-8; unclear D gene. The J call may be mistaken, given a closer DNA end match to TRBJ2-7. What was sequenced was blood. DNA of the CDR3: TGTGCCACAATCGATAGAGGCGGATCCTACGAGCAGTACTTC. Protein product: CATIDRGGSYEQYF.